Reported below is one TCR beta chain. Its antigen is not identified. The total RNA that was extracted per sample amounted to at least 6 micrograms. The sample originates from a study of blood T cells in healthy people across ages. This CDR3 has 14 residues. The V segment lost 6 bases and the J segment 3 bases; nucleotides outside the gene matches: 6. Germline assignment: CDR1 DFQATT and CDR2 SNEGSKA (reference sequence). A second roughly 6 to 12 cycle PCR used barcoded and J-beta primers. Tagging of each cDNA molecule was performed by a template-switch adaptor with 12 random nucleotides. Each CDR3 protein is one row after TCRdb ran MiXCR on the 5' RACE reads. The sample lists roughly 1.6 million distinct CDR3 sequences; about 35% were seen once. Study-level results: Across samples, TCR beta diversity tracked strongly with naive T cell percentage. Shifts in expanded clonotypes may have been confounded by donor CMV status, which was unknown.

Sample: blood. J is TRBJ2-1 and V is TRBV20-1, with 9 bases that match TRBD2. The clonotype comes from a woman in her twenties or thirties in good health. The CDR3 loop is CSAMRGGVYNEQFF. The CDR3 DNA reads TGCAGTGCCATGCGGGGGGGCGTCTACAATGAGCAGTTCTTC.